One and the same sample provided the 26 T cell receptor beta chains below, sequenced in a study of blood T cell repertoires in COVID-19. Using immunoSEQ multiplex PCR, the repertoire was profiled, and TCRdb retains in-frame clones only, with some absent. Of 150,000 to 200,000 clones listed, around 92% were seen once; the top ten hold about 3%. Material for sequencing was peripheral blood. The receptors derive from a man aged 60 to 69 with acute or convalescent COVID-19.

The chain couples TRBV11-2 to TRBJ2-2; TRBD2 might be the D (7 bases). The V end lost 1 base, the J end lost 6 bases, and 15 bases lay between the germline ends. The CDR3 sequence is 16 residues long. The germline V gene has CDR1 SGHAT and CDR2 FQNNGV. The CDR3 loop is CASSLGGGGLPGELFF. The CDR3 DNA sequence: TGTGCCAGCAGCTTAGGCGGCGGGGGCCTGCCCGGGGAGCTGTTTTTT.

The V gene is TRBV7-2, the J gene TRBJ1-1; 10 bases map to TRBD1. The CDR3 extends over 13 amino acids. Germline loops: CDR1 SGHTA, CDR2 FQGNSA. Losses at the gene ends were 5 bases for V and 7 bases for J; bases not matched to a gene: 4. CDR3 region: CASSKDRGNEAFF. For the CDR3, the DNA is TGTGCCAGCAGCAAGGACAGGGGGAATGAAGCTTTCTTT. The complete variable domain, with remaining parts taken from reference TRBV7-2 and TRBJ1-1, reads GAGVSQSPSNKVTEKGKDVELRCDPISGHTALYWYRQSLGQGLEFLIYFQGNSAPDKSGLPSDRFSAERTGGSVSTLTIQRTQQEDSAVYLCASSKDRGNEAFFGQGTRLTVV.

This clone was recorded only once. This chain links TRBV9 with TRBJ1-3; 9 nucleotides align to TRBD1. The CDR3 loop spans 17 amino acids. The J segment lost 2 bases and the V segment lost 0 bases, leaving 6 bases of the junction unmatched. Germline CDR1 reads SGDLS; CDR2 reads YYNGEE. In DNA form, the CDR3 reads TGTGCCAGCAGCGTAGTGACAGGGGGTCTAGCTGGAAACACCATATATTTT. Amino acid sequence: CASSVVTGGLAGNTIYF.

The CDR3 is CASSETGQLYYEQYF. The CDR3 DNA reads as TGTGCCAGCAGTGAAACGGGACAGCTCTACTACGAGCAGTACTTC. This chain joins TRBV2 and TRBJ2-7; 7 bases are a match to TRBD1. CDR1 SNHLY and CDR2 FYNNEI come from the germline V gene. This CDR3 region has 15 residues. The junction had 7 bases not matched to a gene; V was cut back by 2 bases and J by 3 bases.

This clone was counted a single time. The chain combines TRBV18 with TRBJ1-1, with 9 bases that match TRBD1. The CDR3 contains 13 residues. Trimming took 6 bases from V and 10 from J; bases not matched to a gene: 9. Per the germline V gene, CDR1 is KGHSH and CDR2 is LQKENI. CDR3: CASSAGQGGSAFF. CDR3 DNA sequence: TGTGCCAGCTCGGCGGGACAGGGAGGGTCAGCTTTCTTT. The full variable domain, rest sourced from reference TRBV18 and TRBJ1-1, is NAGVMQNPRHLVRRRGQEARLRCSPMKGHSHVYWYRQLPEEGLKFMVYLQKENIIDESGMPKERFSAEFPKEGPSILRIQQVVRGDSAAYFCASSAGQGGSAFFGQGTRLTVV.

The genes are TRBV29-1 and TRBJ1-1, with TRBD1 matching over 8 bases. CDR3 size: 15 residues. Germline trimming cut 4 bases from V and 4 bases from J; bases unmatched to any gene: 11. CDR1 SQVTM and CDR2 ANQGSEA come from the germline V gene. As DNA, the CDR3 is TGCAGCGTTGTCTTGGCAGGGGGCAGGGGCACTGAAGCTTTCTTT. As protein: CSVVLAGGRGTEAFF.

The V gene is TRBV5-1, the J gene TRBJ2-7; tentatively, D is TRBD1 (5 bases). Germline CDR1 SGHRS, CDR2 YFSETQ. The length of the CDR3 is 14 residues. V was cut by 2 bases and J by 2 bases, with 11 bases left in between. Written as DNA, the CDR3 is TGCGCCAGCAGCTTATGGCAGGGCGCCTACGAGCAGTACTTC. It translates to CASSLWQGAYEQYF.

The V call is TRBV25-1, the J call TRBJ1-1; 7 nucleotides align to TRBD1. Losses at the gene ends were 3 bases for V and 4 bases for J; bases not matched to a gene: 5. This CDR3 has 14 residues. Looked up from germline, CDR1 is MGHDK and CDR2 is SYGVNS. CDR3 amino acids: CASSETGMGTEAFF. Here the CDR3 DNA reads TGTGCCAGCAGTGAGACAGGGATGGGCACTGAAGCTTTCTTT. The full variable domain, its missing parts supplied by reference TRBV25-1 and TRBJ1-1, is EADIYQTPRYLVIGTGKKITLECSQTMGHDKMYWYQQDPGMELHLIHYSYGVNSTEKGDLSSESTVSRIRTEHFPLTLESARPSHTSQYLCASSETGMGTEAFFGQGTRLTVV.

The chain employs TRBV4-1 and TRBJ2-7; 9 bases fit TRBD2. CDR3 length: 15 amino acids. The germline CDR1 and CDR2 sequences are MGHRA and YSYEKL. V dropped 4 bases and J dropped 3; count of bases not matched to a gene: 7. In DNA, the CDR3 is TGCGCCAGCAGCCCCCGGGTTAGCGGGGGCTACGAGCAGTACTTC. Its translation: CASSPRVSGGYEQYF.

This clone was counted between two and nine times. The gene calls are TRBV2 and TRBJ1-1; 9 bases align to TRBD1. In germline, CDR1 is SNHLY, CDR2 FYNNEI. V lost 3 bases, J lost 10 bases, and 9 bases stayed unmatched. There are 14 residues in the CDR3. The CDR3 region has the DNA TGTGCCAGCAGTGAGTGGGACAGGGCAGGGGGAGCTTTCTTT. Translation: CASSEWDRAGGAFF.

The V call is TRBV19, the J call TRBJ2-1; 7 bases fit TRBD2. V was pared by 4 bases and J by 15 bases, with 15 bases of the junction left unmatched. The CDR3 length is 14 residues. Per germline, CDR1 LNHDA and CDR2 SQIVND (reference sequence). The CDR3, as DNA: TGTGCCAGTAGTAAGACTAGCAGGAGTGTAATAGCGTTCTTC. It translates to CASSKTSRSVIAFF. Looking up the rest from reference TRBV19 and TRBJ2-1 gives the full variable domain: DGGITQSPKYLFRKEGQNVTLSCEQNLNHDAMYWYRQDPGQGLRLIYYSQIVNDFQKGDIAEGYSVSREKKESFPLTVTSAQKNPTAFYLCASSKTSRSVIAFFGPGTRLTVL.

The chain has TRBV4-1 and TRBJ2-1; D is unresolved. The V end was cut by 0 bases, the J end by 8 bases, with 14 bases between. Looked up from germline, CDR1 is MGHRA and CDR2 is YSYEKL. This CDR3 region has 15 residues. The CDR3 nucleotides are TGCGCCAGCAGCCAAGACCCCCCGAGGTCCCATGAGCAGTTCTTC. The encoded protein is CASSQDPPRSHEQFF.

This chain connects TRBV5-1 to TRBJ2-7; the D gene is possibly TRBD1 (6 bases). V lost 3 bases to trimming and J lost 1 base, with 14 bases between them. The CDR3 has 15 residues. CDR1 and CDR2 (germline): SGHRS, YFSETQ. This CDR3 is CASSSGVIGSYEQYF. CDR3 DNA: TGCGCCAGCAGCTCAGGGGTAATAGGGTCCTACGAGCAGTACTTC.

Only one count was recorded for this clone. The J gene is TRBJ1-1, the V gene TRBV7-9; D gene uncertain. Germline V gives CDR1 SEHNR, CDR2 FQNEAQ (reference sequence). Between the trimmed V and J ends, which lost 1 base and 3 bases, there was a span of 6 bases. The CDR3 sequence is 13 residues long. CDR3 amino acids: CASSLDGDTEAFF. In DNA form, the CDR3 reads TGTGCCAGCAGCTTAGATGGAGACACTGAAGCTTTCTTT.

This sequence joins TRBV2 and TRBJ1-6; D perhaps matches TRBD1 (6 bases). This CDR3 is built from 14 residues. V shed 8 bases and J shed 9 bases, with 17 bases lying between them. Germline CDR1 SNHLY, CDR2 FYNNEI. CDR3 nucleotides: TGTGCCAGCGGGGGCCGGGACGCGGGTTCACCCCTCCACTTT. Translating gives CASGGRDAGSPLHF.

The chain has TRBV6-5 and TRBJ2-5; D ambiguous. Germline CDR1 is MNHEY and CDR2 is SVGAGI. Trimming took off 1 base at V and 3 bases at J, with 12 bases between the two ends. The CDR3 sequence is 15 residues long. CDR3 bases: TGTGCCAGCAGTTACTTTGGGCGCCCGAAAGAGACCCAGTACTTC. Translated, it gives CASSYFGRPKETQYF.

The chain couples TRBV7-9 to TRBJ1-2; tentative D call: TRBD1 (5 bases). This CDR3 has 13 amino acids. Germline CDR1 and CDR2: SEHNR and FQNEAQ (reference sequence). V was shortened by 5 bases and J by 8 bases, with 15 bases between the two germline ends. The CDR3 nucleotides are TGTGCCAGCAGCCTCCAGGGATCTCCCGGCTACACCTTC. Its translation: CASSLQGSPGYTF.

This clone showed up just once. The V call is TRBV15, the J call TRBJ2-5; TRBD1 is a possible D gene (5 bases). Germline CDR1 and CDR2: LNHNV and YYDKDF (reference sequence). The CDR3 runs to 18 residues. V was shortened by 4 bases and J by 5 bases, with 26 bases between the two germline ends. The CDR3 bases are TGTGCCACCAGCAAAGGTGATCAGACAGTACCCATTCACGAGACCCAGTACTTC. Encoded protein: CATSKGDQTVPIHETQYF.

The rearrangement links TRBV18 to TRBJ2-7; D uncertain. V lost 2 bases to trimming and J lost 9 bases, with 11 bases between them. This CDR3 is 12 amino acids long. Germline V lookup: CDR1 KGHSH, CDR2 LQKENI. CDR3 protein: CASSPTSPGQYF. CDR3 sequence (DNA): TGTGCCAGCTCACCAACGTCACCCGGGCAGTACTTC.

The CDR3 reads CAWSVMYGQGVRTF. The CDR3 coding sequence is TGTGCCTGGAGTGTAATGTATGGACAGGGGGTTCGTACCTTC. The chain has TRBV30 and TRBJ1-2, with TRBD1 identical over 10 bases. Trimming removed 0 bases from V and 14 bases from J; junction bases left unmatched: 12. CDR1 and CDR2 (germline): GTSNPN, SVGIG (reference sequence). The CDR3 contains 14 residues.

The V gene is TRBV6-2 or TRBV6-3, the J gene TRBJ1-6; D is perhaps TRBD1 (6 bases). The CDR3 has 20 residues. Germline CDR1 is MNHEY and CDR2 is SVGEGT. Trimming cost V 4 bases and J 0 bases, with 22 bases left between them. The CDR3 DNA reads TGTGCCAGCAGTTCCTTCCCTCGGGACATTTTTAGCTCCTATAATTCACCCCTCCACTTT. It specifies CASSSFPRDIFSSYNSPLHF.

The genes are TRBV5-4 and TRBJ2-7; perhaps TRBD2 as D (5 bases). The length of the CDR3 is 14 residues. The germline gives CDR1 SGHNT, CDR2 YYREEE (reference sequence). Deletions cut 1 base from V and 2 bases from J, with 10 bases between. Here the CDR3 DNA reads TGTGCCAGCAGCTTGCCGCGGGTCCCCTACGAGCAGTACTTC. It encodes CASSLPRVPYEQYF.

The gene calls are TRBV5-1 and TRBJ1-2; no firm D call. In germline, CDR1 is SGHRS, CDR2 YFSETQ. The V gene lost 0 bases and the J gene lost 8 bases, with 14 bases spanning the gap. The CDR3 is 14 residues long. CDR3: CASSLAGHGSGYTF. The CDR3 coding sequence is TGCGCCAGCAGCTTGGCGGGTCACGGTAGCGGCTACACCTTC.

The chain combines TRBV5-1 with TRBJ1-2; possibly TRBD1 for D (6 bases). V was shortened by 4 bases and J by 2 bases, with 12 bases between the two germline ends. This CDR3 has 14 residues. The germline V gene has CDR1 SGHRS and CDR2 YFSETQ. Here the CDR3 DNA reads TGCGCCAGCAGCCCGGGAGGGGGAAACTATGGCTACACCTTC. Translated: CASSPGGGNYGYTF.

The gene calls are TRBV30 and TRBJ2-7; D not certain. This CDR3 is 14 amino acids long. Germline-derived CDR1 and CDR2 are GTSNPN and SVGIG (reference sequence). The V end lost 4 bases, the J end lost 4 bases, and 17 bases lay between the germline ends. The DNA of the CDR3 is TGTGCCTGGAACCCTACTGATGGGCATTACGAGCAGTACTTC. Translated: CAWNPTDGHYEQYF.

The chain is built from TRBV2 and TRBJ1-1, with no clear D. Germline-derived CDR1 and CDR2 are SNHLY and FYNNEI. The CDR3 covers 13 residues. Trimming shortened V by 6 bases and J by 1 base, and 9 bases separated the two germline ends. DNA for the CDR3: TGTGCCAGCAGAACAACACCGAACACTGAAGCTTTCTTT. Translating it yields CASRTTPNTEAFF. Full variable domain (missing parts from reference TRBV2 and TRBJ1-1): EPEVTQTPSHQVTQMGQEVILRCVPISNHLYFYWYRQILGQKVEFLVSFYNNEISEKSEIFDDQFSVERPDGSNFTLKIRSTKLEDSAMYFCASRTTPNTEAFFGQGTRLTVV.